This TCR beta chain was sequenced for a study of metastatic and nonmetastatic thyroid tumors. Overall study context: Blood and tumor or nodule tissue repertoires from malignant and benign thyroid patients were compared. Study-wide points: Significantly higher TCR beta diversity was reportedly seen in malignant thyroid tumors than benign nodules, in blood and tumor.

Study processing details: A papillary thyroid cancer distant-metastasis classifier was built from CDR3 differences across clinicopathological groups. TCRdb re-clonotyped the PCR reads via MiXCR. The V and J calls follow TCRdb's processing rather than the paper's. The sample shows some 15,000 clones, approximately 29% of them seen only once. Germline V gene data show CDR1 as MNHNS and CDR2 as SASEGT. The CDR3 is made up of 14 amino acids. Trimming took off 8 bases at V and 5 bases at J, with 19 bases between the two ends. All patients reached thyroid surgery having received no treatment beforehand. This clone was seen repeatedly, ten times or more. As yet, its antigen is unknown.

The receptor comes from a female donor with papillary thyroid cancer or a benign thyroid nodule (not recorded which). Some clones in this sample may be carry-over from other donors' samples. Sequencing was carried out using tumor tissue. The chain employs TRBV6-1 and TRBJ2-7; D may correspond to TRBD1 or TRBD2 (5 bases each). The CDR3 loop reads CASVPGPHSDEQYF. The CDR3 bases are TGTGCCAGCGTCCCGGGACCCCATTCAGACGAGCAGTACTTC.